This T cell receptor beta chain was recorded in a study of identical twins. Findings and limits, study-wide: The authors drew conclusions from cross-sectional statistical analysis rather than following the same donors. The abundant beta clonotypes from cord blood had fewer insertions, and memory repertoires had none of this. With monozygotic twins, out-of-frame TCR alpha sharing exceeded what models estimated.

Healthy Caucasians, and only they, were the donors. The trim removed 1 base at V and 4 bases at J, leaving 8 bases unmatched. The germline CDR1 and CDR2 sequences are LGHDT and YNNKEL (reference sequence). This CDR3 is built from 17 residues. TCRdb ran MiXCR on the 5' RACE reads and lists one entry per CDR3 protein. The sample consists of around 240,000 distinct CDR3 sequences, about 7% of them appearing once. A remark on this clonotype: What it binds is not known.

The data were also submitted as part of a second study, on yellow fever vaccine responses in identical twins.

The chain uses TRBV3-1 and TRBJ2-2, with 8 bases that match TRBD2. This receptor was obtained from a woman younger than 35 in good health. The sequencing sample was made of memory (CD45RO+) T cells sorted from blood. CDR3 sequence: CASSQGGRGGRTGELFF. CDR3 in DNA: TGTGCCAGCAGCCAAGGGGGCCGGGGGGGCCGCACCGGGGAGCTGTTTTTT.